The T cell receptor (beta chain) under discussion was sequenced for a study of CD8 T cells in ankylosing spondylitis. Study-wide results and caveats: A TCR beta motif of 8 or 9 highly homologous variants appeared characteristic of ankylosing spondylitis blood. Several of the motif variants were reported before in synovial fluid and blood from reactive arthritis.

V shed 5 bases and J shed 1 base, with 9 bases lying between them. CDR1 and CDR2 (germline): MDHEN, SYDVKM. This CDR3 has 14 residues. For this clonotype: The antigen remains unidentified.

A quantitative 5'-RACE method, one with molecular barcodes, was used to make TCR beta libraries. TCRdb reprocessed the 5' RACE reads via MiXCR and lists one record per CDR3 protein. The repertoire holds about 280,000 distinct CDR3 sequences, with 15% to 20% as singletons. The sample taken for sequencing was blood, either unsorted or a sorted T cell fraction (not recorded which). The V call is TRBV28, the J call TRBJ2-1; unclear D gene. The TCR originated in a male donor with ankylosing spondylitis or in good health (not recorded which). The CDR3 spells CASSRPRSYNEQFF. The CDR3 nucleotides read TGTGCCAGCAGTCGGCCGAGGTCCTACAATGAGCAGTTCTTC. The variable domain in full, completed from reference TRBV28 and TRBJ2-1, reads DVKVTQSSRYLVKRTGEKVFLECVQDMDHENMFWYRQDPGLGLRLIYFSYDVKMKEKGDIPEGYSVSREKKERFSLILESASTNQTSMYLCASSRPRSYNEQFFGPGTRLTVL.